The T cell receptor (beta chain) under discussion was sequenced for a study of T cell responses to AZD1222 COVID-19 vaccine (dated by TCRdb to about 2021). Regarding the complete study: TCR sequencing covered 230 or so trial participants: about 210 given two doses of AZD1222 and approximately 25 given two doses of MenACWY control vaccine. Trial participants were enrolled by age into 18-55, 56-69 and 70-plus year subgroups, with roughly 150, 30 and 60 TCR-sequenced participants respectively. Broad study findings and their caveats: No day 14 peak-response samples were available, so repertoires were characterized only after the peak T cell response. In the small 56-69-year group, the increase in depth fell short of significance, most likely because of low power. After two AZD1222 doses, both the breadth and the depth of spike-specific TCRs were significantly higher than at day 0 and than in MenACWY recipients. Reportedly, almost half of the unique spike-specific TCRs recognized epitopes lying outside the regions that are mutated in the B.1.351 and B.1.1.7 variants. Most participants were white British and females outnumbered males, and the authors suggested that clonal diversity may have been underestimated. The vaccine-associated CD4 TCRs covered the entire spike protein, and the dominant responses fell in regions 160-218 and 743-854. Only five or six AZD1222 recipients were SARS-CoV-2 seropositive at baseline, limiting conclusions about previously exposed vaccinees.

To note about this clone: Its binding antigen is unknown. One base away there is no much larger clone; base qualities are not given.

Based on the germline V gene, the CDR1 and CDR2 sequences are SGHAT and FQNNGV. The CDR3 runs 12 amino acids, cysteine and phenylalanine included. The read is trimmed to its CDR3 DNA, 36 bases read in frame from base 1. Between the V and J ends, shortened by 11 bases and 4 bases respectively, the junction contains 14 bases. The CDR3 regions of human TCRbeta chains were subjected to immunosequencing. The study's own analysis went as follows. Repertoire TCRs were checked for matches against a reference library of SARS-CoV-2-specific TCRs that had been generated using the MIRA antigen-specificity platform. Breadth was defined as the fraction of unique TCRs that were SARS-CoV-2-associated. Depth was defined as the fraction of total T cells that were SARS-CoV-2-associated. Each spike-specific TCR was assigned to its reactive spike region and to a CD4 or CD8 class using the MIRA data. Log10-transformed breadth and depth values were compared by one-way ANOVA with Sidak's multiple comparisons tests. This is the immuneACCESS table as TCRdb keeps it, with only in-frame sequences that have V and J called. A part of the clones is gone; compared with another copy, unresolved V genes explain less than half, and the rest is unexplained. That table is the source of V, J and clone size, and D and trimming were worked out from the DNA. This sample has some 83,000 clones in its table, and about 88% of those were observed once. More than 5% of the sample lies in the top ten.

The sample's time point label, in plain terms: about 28 days (+/-7) after the second vaccine dose. AZD1222 recipients with second doses at about 4 weeks or about 12 weeks were pooled, because spike-specific TCR depth and breadth did not differ between schedules. The vaccinee samples were drawn from two UK trials, COV001 and COV002, one of which was a single-blind randomized controlled phase 2/3 trial testing AZD1222 (ChAdOx1 nCoV-19) in healthy adults. For TCRbeta chain sequencing, PBMC samples from trial participants were taken at day 0 and at day 28 after the second dose. Here the sequenced sample was peripheral blood, taken 28 days after the second AZD1222 dose. The chain uses TRBV11-2 and TRBJ1-2; a tentative D match to TRBD1 spans 5 bases. The origin of this receptor is an adult who received the AZD1222 COVID-19 vaccine. At the DNA level, the sequence is TGTGCCTCGGCAGGGCACGGCTATGGCTACACCTTC. Translated, this gives CASAGHGYGYTF.